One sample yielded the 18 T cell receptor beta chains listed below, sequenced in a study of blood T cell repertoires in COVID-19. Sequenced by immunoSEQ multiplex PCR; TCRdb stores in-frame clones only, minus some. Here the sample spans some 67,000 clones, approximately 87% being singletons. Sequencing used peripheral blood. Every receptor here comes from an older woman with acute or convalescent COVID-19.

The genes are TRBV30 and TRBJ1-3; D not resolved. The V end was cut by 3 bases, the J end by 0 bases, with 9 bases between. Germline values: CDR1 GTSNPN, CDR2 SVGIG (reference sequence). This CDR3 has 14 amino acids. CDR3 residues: CAWSHGNSGNTIYF. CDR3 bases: TGTGCCTGGAGCCACGGGAACTCTGGAAACACCATATATTTT.

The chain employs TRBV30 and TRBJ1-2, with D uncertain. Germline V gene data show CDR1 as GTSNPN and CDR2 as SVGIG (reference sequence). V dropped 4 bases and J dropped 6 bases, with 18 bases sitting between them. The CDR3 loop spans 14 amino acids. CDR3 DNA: TGTGCCTGGATTAGAACCCCAGGACTCAATGGCTACACCTTC. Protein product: CAWIRTPGLNGYTF.

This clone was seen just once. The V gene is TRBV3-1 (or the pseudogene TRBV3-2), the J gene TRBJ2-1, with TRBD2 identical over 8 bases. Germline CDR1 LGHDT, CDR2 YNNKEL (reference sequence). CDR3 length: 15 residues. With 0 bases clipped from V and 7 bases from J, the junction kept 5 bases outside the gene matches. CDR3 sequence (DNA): TGTGCCAGCAGCCAAGATCCCGGGACTAGGAATGAGCAGTTCTTC. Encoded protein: CASSQDPGTRNEQFF.

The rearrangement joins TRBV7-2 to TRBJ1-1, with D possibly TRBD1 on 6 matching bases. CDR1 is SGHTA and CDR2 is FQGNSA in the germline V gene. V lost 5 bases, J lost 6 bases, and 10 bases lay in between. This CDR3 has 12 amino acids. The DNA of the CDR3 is TGTGCCAGCAGCGTCGGGACACCTGAAGCTTTCTTT. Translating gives CASSVGTPEAFF.

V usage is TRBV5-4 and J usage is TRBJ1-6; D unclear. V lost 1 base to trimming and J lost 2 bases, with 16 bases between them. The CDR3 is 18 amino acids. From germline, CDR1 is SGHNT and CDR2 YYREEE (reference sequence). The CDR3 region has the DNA TGTGCCAGCAGCTTGACACATCTCGGGATCGCCTATAATTCACCCCTCCACTTT. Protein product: CASSLTHLGIAYNSPLHF.

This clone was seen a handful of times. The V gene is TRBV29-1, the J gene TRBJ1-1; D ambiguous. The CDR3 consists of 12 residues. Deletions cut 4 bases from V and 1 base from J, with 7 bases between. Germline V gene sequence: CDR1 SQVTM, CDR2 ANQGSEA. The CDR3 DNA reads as TGCAGCGTTGGACATCCGAACACTGAAGCTTTCTTT. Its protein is CSVGHPNTEAFF. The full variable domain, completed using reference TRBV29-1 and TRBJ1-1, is SAVISQKPSRDICQRGTSLTIQCQVDSQVTMMFWYRQQPGQSLTLIATANQGSEATYESGFVIDKFPISRPNLTFSTLTVSNMSPEDSSIYLCSVGHPNTEAFFGQGTRLTVV.

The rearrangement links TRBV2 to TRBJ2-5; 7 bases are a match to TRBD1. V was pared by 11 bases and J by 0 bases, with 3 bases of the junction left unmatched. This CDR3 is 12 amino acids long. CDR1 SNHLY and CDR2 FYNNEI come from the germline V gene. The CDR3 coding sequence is TGTGCCTCAACAGGGGACCAAGAGACCCAGTACTTC. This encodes CASTGDQETQYF.

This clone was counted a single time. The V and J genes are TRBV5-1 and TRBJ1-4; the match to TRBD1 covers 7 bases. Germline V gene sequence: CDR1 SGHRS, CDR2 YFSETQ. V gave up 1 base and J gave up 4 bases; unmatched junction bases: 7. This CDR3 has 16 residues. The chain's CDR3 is CASSLISGQHNEKLFF. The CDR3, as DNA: TGCGCCAGCAGCTTGATTTCGGGACAGCATAATGAAAAACTGTTTTTT.

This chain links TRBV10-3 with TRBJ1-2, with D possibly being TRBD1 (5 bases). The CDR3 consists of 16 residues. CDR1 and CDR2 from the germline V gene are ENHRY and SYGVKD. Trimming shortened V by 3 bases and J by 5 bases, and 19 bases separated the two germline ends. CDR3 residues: CAISDDGHPGQYGYTF. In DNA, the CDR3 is TGTGCCATCAGTGACGACGGACACCCTGGGCAGTATGGCTACACCTTC.

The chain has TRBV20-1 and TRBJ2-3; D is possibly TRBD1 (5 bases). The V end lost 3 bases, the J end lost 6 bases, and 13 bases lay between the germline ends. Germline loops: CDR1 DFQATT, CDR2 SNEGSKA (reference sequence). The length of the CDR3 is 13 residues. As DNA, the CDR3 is TGCAGTGCTAGTCAGGGATCGTCGGATACGCAGTATTTT. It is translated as CSASQGSSDTQYF.

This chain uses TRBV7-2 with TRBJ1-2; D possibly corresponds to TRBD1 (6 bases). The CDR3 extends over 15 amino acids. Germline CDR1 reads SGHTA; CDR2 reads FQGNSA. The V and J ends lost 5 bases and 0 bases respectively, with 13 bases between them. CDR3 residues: CASSPRQASNYGYTF. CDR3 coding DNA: TGTGCCAGCAGCCCAAGACAGGCATCTAACTATGGCTACACCTTC. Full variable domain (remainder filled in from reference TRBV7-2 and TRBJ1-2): GAGVSQSPSNKVTEKGKDVELRCDPISGHTALYWYRQSLGQGLEFLIYFQGNSAPDKSGLPSDRFSAERTGGSVSTLTIQRTQQEDSAVYLCASSPRQASNYGYTFGSGTRLTVV.

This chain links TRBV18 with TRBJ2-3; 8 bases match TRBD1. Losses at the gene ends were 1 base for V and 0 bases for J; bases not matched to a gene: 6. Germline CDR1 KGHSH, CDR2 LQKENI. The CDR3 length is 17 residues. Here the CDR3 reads CASSPLRQGISTDTQYF. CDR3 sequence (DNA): TGTGCCAGCTCACCACTCCGACAGGGGATCAGCACAGATACGCAGTATTTT.

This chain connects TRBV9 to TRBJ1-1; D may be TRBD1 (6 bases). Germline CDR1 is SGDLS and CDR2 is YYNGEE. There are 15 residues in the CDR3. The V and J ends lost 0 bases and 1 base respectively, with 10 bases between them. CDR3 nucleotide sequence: TGTGCCAGCAGCGTAGATGGGACACGGAACACTGAAGCTTTCTTT. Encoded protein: CASSVDGTRNTEAFF.

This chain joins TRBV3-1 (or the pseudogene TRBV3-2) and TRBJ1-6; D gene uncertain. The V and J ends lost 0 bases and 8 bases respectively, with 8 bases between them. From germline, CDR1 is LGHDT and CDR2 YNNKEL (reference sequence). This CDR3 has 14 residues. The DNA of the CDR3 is TGTGCCAGCAGCCAAGAGGCCTTGTATTCACCCCTCCACTTT. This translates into CASSQEALYSPLHF.

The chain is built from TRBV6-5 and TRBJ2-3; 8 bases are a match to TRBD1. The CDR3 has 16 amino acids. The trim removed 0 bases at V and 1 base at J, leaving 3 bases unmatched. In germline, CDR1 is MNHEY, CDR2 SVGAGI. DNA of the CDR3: TGTGCCAGCAGTTACTCGACGGGACAGGGCACAGATACGCAGTATTTT. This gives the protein CASSYSTGQGTDTQYF.

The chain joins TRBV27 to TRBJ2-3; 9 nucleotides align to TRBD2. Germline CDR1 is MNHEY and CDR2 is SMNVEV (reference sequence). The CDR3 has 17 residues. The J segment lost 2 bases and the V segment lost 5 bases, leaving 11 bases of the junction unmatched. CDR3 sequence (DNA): TGTGCCAGCAGTATACCCCTCGCGGGAGGGATCACAGATACGCAGTATTTT. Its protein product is CASSIPLAGGITDTQYF.

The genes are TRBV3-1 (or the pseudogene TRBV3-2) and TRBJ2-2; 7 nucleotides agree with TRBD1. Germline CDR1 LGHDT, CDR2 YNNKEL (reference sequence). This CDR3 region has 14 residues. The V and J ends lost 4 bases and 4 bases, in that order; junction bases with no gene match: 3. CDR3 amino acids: CASSLDRATGELFF. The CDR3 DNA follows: TGTGCCAGCAGCCTCGACAGGGCCACCGGGGAGCTGTTTTTT.

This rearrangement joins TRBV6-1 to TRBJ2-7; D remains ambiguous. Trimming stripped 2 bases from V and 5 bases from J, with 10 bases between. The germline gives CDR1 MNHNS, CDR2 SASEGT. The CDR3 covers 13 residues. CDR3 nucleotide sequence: TGTGCCAGCAGTGAAAGCGTGTTTCACGAGCAGTACGTC. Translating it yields CASSESVFHEQYV.